Here is one T cell receptor beta chain with its context. Its specificity is unknown. The sample belongs to a study of cytomegalovirus exposure and HLA in healthy donors. Study-wide background: A preliminary data release comprised around 85 million unique TCRs obtained from HLA-typed donors. Study conclusions and caveats: Later analysis suggested most CMV-associated TCR beta chains were HLA-restricted.

This CDR3 region has 15 residues. CDR1 and CDR2 from the germline V gene are SGHTA and FQGTGA. V dropped 2 bases and J dropped 7; count of bases not matched to a gene: 7. The PCR ran on 60 Vbeta and 13 Jbeta primers. Sequenced by immunoSEQ multiplex PCR; TCRdb stores in-frame clones only, minus some. This table holds tens of thousands of clones. Healthy bone marrow donors formed the donor group. The specimen sequenced was PBMCs. The rearrangement uses TRBV7-3 and TRBJ1-2, with TRBD1 matching 10 bases. The receptor's source is a man between 18 and 29 years old in good health and CMV-seropositive. The CDR3 region has the DNA TGTGCCAGCAGCTTATACGGACAGGGGGTTAGTGGCTACACCTTC. Its protein is CASSLYGQGVSGYTF.